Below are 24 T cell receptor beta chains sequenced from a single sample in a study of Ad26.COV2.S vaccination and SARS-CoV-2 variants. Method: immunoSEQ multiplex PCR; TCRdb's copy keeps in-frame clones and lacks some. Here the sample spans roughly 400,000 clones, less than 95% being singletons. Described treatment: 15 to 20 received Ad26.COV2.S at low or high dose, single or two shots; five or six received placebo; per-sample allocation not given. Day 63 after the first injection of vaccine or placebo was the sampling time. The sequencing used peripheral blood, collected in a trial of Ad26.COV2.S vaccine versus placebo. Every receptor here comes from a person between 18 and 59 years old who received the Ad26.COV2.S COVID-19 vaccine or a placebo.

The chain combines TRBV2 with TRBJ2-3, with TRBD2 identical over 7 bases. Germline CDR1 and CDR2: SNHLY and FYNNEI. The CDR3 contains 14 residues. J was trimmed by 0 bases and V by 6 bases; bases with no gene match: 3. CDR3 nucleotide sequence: TGTGCCAGCAGGACTAGCCTCAGCACAGATACGCAGTATTTT. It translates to CASRTSLSTDTQYF.

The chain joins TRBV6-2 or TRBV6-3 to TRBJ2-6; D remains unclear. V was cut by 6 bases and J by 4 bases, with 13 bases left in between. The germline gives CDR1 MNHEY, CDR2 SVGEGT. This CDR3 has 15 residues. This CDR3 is CASSSSGSGANVLTF. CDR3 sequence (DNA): TGTGCCAGCAGCTCCTCCGGGTCGGGGGCCAACGTCCTGACTTTC.

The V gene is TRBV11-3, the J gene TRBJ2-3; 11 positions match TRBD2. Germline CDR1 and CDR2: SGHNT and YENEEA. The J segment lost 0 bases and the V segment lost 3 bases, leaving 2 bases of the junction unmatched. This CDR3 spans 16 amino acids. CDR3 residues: CASSLGTSGSTDTQYF. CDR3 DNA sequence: TGTGCCAGCAGCTTGGGGACTAGCGGTAGCACAGATACGCAGTATTTT.

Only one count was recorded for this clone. The CDR3 region is CAISESLGLAPGELFF. Here the CDR3 DNA reads TGTGCCATCAGTGAGTCCCTGGGACTAGCTCCCGGGGAGCTGTTTTTT. V and J are TRBV10-3 and TRBJ2-2; 9 nucleotides match TRBD2. V shed 0 bases, J shed 6 bases, and the junction held 5 bases outside the gene matches. Germline assignment: CDR1 ENHRY and CDR2 SYGVKD. The length of the CDR3 is 16 residues.

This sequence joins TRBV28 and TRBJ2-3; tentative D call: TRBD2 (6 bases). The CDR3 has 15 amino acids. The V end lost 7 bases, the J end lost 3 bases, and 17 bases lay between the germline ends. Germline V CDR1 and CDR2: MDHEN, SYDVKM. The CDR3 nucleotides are TGTGCCAGCACCACTTGGGGGGAGGCAACAGATACGCAGTATTTT. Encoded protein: CASTTWGEATDTQYF.

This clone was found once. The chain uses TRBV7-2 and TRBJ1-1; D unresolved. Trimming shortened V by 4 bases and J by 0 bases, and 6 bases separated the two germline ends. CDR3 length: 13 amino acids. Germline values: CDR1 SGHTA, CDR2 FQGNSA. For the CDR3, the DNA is TGTGCCAGCAGCTGGTCCCTGAACACTGAAGCTTTCTTT. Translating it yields CASSWSLNTEAFF.

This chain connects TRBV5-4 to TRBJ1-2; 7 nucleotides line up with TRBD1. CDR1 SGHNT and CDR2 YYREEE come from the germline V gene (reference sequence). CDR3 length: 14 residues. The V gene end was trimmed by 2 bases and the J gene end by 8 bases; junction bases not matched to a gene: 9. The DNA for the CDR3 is TGTGCCAGCAGCTTTGCAGGGGGACTTTCAGGCTACACCTTC. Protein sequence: CASSFAGGLSGYTF.

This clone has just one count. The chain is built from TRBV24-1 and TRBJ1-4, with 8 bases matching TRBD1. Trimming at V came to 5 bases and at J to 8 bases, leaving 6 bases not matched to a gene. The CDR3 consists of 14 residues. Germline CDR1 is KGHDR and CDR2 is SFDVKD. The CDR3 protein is CATSAGQGREKLFF. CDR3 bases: TGTGCCACCAGTGCTGGACAGGGCAGGGAAAAACTGTTTTTT.

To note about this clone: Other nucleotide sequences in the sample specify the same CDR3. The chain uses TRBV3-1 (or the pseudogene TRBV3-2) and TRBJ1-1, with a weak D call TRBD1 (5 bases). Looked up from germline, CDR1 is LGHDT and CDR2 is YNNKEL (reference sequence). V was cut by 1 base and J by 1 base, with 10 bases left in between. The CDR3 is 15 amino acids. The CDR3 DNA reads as TGTGCCAGCAGCCAAGCTGGGACGGAGAACACTGAAGCTTTCTTT. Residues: CASSQAGTENTEAFF.

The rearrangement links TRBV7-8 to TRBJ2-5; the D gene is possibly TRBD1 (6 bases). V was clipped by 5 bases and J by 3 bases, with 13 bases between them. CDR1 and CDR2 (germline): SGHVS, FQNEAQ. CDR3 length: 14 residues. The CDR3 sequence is CASSPMTGEETQYF. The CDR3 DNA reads TGTGCCAGCAGCCCCATGACAGGAGAAGAGACCCAGTACTTC.

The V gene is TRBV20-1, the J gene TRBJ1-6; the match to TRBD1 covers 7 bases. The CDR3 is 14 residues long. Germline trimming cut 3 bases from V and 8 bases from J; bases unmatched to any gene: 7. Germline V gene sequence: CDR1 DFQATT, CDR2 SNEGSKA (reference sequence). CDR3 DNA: TGCAGTGCTAGTAGAGGGGACAGCGATTCACCCCTCCACTTT. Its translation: CSASRGDSDSPLHF.

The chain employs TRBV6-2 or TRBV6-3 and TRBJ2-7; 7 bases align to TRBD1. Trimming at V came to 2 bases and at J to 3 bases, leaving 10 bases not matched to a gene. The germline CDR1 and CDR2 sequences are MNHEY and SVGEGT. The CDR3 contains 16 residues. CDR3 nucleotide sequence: TGTGCCAGCAGTTACGATACGTGGCAGGGGGACTACGAGCAGTACTTC. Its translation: CASSYDTWQGDYEQYF.

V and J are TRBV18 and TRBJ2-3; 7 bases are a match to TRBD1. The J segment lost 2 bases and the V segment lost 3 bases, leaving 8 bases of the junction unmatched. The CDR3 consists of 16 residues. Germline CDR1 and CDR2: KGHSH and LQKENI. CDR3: CASSPALTGYTDTQYF. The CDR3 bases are TGTGCCAGCTCACCCGCCTTGACAGGGTACACAGATACGCAGTATTTT.

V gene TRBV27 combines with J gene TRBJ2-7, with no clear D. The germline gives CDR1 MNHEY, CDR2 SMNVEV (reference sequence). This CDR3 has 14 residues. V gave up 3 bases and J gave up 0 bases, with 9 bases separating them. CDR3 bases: TGTGCCAGCAGTTTCGGCCGTAGCTCCTACGAGCAGTACTTC. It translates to CASSFGRSSYEQYF.

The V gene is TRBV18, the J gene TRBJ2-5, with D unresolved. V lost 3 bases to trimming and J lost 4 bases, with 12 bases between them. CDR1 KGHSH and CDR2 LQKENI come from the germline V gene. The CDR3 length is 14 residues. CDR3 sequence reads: CASSPSTGGETQYF. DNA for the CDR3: TGTGCCAGCTCACCTTCGACGGGTGGAGAGACCCAGTACTTC.

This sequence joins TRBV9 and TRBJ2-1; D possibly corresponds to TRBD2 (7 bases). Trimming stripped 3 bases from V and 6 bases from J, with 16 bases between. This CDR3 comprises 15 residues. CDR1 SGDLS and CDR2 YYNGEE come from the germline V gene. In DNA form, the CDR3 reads TGTGCCAGCAGCGAGGACAGACTAGCCCCCAATGAGCAGTTCTTC. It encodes CASSEDRLAPNEQFF.

The CDR3 loop reads CASSPLAGGYEQYF. CDR3 DNA: TGTGCCAGCAGCCCCCTAGCGGGAGGCTACGAGCAGTACTTC. The chain has TRBV9 and TRBJ2-7, with 11 nucleotides matching TRBD2. The junction had 3 bases not matched to a gene; V was cut back by 4 bases and J by 3 bases. The V gene's germline CDR1 is SGDLS and CDR2 YYNGEE. CDR3 size: 14 residues. Complete variable domain (other parts from reference TRBV9 and TRBJ2-7): DSGVTQTPKHLITATGQRVTLRCSPRSGDLSVYWYQQSLDQGLQFLIQYYNGEERAKGNILERFSAQQFPDLHSELNLSSLELGDSALYFCASSPLAGGYEQYFGPGTRLTVT.

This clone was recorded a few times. The CDR3 sequence: CASSGTGRYEQYF. The CDR3 DNA follows: TGTGCCAGCAGTGGGACAGGGCGGTACGAGCAGTACTTC. V is TRBV25-1 and J is TRBJ2-7; 8 bases map to TRBD1. Germline CDR1 MGHDK, CDR2 SYGVNS. V lost 4 bases to trimming and J lost 4 bases; unmatched junction nucleotides: 3. This CDR3 comprises 13 residues.

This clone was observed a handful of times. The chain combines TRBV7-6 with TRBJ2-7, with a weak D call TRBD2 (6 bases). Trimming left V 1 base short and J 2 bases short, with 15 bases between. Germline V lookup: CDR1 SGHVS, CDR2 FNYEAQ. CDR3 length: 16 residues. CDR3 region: CASSLGGGTATYEQYF. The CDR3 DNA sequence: TGTGCCAGCAGCTTAGGAGGCGGGACGGCGACCTACGAGCAGTACTTC.

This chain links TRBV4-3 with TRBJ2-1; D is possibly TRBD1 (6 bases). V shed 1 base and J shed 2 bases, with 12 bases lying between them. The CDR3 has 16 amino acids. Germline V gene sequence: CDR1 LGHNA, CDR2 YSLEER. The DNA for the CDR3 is TGCGCCAGCAGCCAAGCCCACAGGGTGACCTACAATGAGCAGTTCTTC. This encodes CASSQAHRVTYNEQFF.

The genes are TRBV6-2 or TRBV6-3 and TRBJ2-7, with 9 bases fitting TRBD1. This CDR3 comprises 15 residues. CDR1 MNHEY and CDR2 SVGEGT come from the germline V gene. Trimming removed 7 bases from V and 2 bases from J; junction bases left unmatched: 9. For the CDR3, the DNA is TGTGCCAGCACCCCATTGGGACAGGGAACCTACGAGCAGTACTTC. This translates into CASTPLGQGTYEQYF.

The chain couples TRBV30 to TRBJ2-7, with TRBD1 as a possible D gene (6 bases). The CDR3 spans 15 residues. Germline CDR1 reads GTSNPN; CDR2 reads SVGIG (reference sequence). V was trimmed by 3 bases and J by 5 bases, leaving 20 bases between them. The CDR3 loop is CAWSVASTGRNEQYF. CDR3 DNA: TGTGCCTGGAGCGTCGCCTCGACAGGAAGAAACGAGCAGTACTTC.

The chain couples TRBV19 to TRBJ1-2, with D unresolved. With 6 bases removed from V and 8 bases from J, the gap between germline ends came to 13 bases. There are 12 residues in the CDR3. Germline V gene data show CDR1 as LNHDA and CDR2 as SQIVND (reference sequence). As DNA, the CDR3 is TGTGCCAGTAGAGCGACGGAGGAAGGCTACACCTTC. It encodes CASRATEEGYTF. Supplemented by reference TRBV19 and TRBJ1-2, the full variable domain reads DGGITQSPKYLFRKEGQNVTLSCEQNLNHDAMYWYRQDPGQGLRLIYYSQIVNDFQKGDIAEGYSVSREKKESFPLTVTSAQKNPTAFYLCASRATEEGYTFGSGTRLTVV.

In nucleotides, the CDR3 is TGTGCCAGCAGTCCGGACAGACTTGAAGCTTTCTTT. Its translation: CASSPDRLEAFF. The chain combines TRBV12-3 or TRBV12-4 with TRBJ1-1; D is possibly TRBD1 (6 bases). The CDR3 contains 12 residues. The V and J ends lost 5 bases and 7 bases respectively, with 11 bases between them.